Below are 12 T cell receptor beta chains sequenced from a single sample in a study of blood T cell repertoires in COVID-19. Assay: immunoSEQ multiplex PCR; the TCRdb copy retains only in-frame clones and omits some. Here the sample spans some 100,000 clones, more than 65% being singletons. The sequenced sample was peripheral blood. These receptor sequences come from a woman aged 80 or over with active or convalescent COVID-19.

CDR3 nucleotides: TGTGCCAGCAGCTTTGGGGGCTTCTACGAGCAGTACTTC. Translated, it gives CASSFGGFYEQYF. V is TRBV7-9 and J is TRBJ2-7, with D possibly being TRBD1 (6 bases). The CDR3 is 13 residues long. Germline V gene lookup returns CDR1 SEHNR and CDR2 FQNEAQ (reference sequence). Trimming left V 3 bases short and J 3 bases short, with 9 bases between.

Details on this clone: Other DNA sequences of this sample code for an identical CDR3. The chain has TRBV28 and TRBJ1-5, with D unresolved. Trimming left V 5 bases short and J 3 bases short, with 2 bases between. This CDR3 region has 11 residues. Germline V gene lookup returns CDR1 MDHEN and CDR2 SYDVKM. This CDR3 is CASSLNQPQHF. The CDR3 coding sequence is TGTGCCAGCAGTCTCAATCAGCCCCAGCATTTT.

V gene TRBV5-3 combines with J gene TRBJ1-1; possible D gene TRBD1, 5 bases. TRBV5-3 is labeled an ORF, and its function is uncertain. The CDR3 extends over 14 amino acids. V dropped 4 bases and J dropped 6 bases, with 16 bases sitting between them. The CDR3 sequence: CARSVGPNGAEAFF. CDR3 nucleotides: TGTGCCAGAAGCGTGGGGCCGAACGGGGCTGAAGCTTTCTTT.

The chain couples TRBV19 to TRBJ2-3; 7 nucleotides align to TRBD1. The junction had 12 bases not matched to a gene; V was cut back by 6 bases and J by 6 bases. CDR1 and CDR2 from the germline V gene are LNHDA and SQIVND (reference sequence). The CDR3 extends over 15 amino acids. The CDR3 DNA sequence: TGTGCCAGTAGACCGACAGGGACGCATTCGGATACGCAGTATTTT. Protein product: CASRPTGTHSDTQYF.

V is TRBV27 and J is TRBJ1-1, with D uncertain. Looked up from germline, CDR1 is MNHEY and CDR2 is SMNVEV (reference sequence). The V gene lost 6 bases and the J gene lost 0 bases, with 23 bases spanning the gap. The CDR3 sequence is 18 residues long. CDR3 sequence reads: CASRATVQRARMNTEAFF. CDR3 coding DNA: TGTGCCAGCAGGGCGACCGTCCAGAGGGCGAGGATGAACACTGAAGCTTTCTTT.

This chain joins TRBV19 and TRBJ2-6; TRBD2 is a possible D gene (5 bases). The germline CDR1 and CDR2 sequences are LNHDA and SQIVND (reference sequence). V lost 6 bases to trimming and J lost 6 bases, with 12 bases between them. The CDR3 length is 14 residues. The CDR3 DNA follows: TGTGCCAGTAGCTCCCGGGAATTGGCCAACGTCCTGACTTTC. This encodes CASSSRELANVLTF.

The chain links TRBV7-6 to TRBJ2-1; 10 bases agree with TRBD1. J gave up 4 bases and V 4 bases, and 4 bases lay outside the gene matches. Germline CDR1 SGHVS, CDR2 FNYEAQ. The CDR3 spans 15 residues. The CDR3 DNA follows: TGTGCCAGCAGCTCAGGGACAGGGGCTTACAATGAGCAGTTCTTC. This gives the protein CASSSGTGAYNEQFF.

This sequence joins TRBV9 and TRBJ1-2; 10 bases are shared with TRBD1. The CDR3 length is 15 residues. Per the germline V gene, CDR1 is SGDLS and CDR2 is YYNGEE. J gave up 4 bases and V 3 bases, and 6 bases lay outside the gene matches. This CDR3 reads CASSARGQGGYGYTF. The CDR3 DNA sequence: TGTGCCAGCAGCGCAAGAGGACAGGGGGGCTATGGCTACACCTTC.

CDR3 DNA: TGTGCCAGCAGTTCCTGGGGCATTGTAGGTGGCTACACCTTC. Its protein is CASSSWGIVGGYTF. The chain links TRBV28 to TRBJ1-2; perhaps TRBD1 as D (5 bases). V lost 4 bases and J lost 7, with 16 bases in between. CDR3 length: 14 amino acids. CDR1 is MDHEN and CDR2 is SYDVKM in the germline V gene.

J is TRBJ2-7 and V is TRBV3-1 (or the pseudogene TRBV3-2); TRBD2 matches at 10 bases. The V gene end was trimmed by 4 bases and the J gene end by 3 bases; junction bases not matched to a gene: 3. CDR1 and CDR2 from the germline V gene are LGHDT and YNNKEL (reference sequence). The CDR3 runs to 14 residues. In nucleotides, the CDR3 is TGTGCCAGCAGCCTCACTAGCGGGAACTACGAGCAGTACTTC. This encodes CASSLTSGNYEQYF.

The gene calls are TRBV13 and TRBJ1-1; 9 nucleotides line up with TRBD1. CDR3 length: 16 amino acids. V lost 5 bases and J lost 0; bases outside the gene matches: 7. Per the germline V gene, CDR1 is PRHDT and CDR2 is FYEKMQ (reference sequence). CDR3: CASSQGGQGLNTEAFF. CDR3 nucleotide sequence: TGTGCCAGCAGCCAGGGCGGACAGGGGTTGAACACTGAAGCTTTCTTT.

The chain links TRBV9 to TRBJ1-2; 7 bases map to TRBD1. Germline values: CDR1 SGDLS, CDR2 YYNGEE. The V and J ends lost 0 bases and 7 bases, in that order; junction bases with no gene match: 6. The CDR3 has 14 amino acids. The CDR3 DNA follows: TGTGCCAGCAGCGTAGCAGGCAGGGGGTCTGGCTACACCTTC. Protein product: CASSVAGRGSGYTF.